This is a list of T cell receptor beta chains from one sample in a study of blood T cells in healthy people across ages. Each CDR3 protein gets one entry after TCRdb re-called the 5' RACE reads with MiXCR. This table has some 1.7 million distinct CDR3 sequences, under 30% appearing once. What was sequenced was blood. The receptors shown here come from a woman in her 30s in good health. The CDR3 runs from the conserved cysteine through the conserved F or W. A D gene is named only where the DNA matches it firmly. Part of the rows lack a size; the others show once, few, many or a class for expanded clones.

CDR3aa: CASSQGTTAYNEQFF; CDR3nt: TGCGCCAGCAGCCAAGGTACTACGGCCTACAATGAGCAGTTCTTC; abundance: many; j_gene: TRBJ2-1; v_gene: TRBV4-1; len: 15; d_gene: -
CDR3aa: CSAFARGGTDTQYF; CDR3nt: TGCAGTGCTTTTGCCCGGGGGGGCACAGATACGCAGTATTTT; abundance: once; j_gene: TRBJ2-3; v_gene: TRBV20-1; len: 14; d_gene: TRBD2
CDR3aa: CSVVRSPWETTNEKLFF; CDR3nt: TGCAGCGTTGTCCGGTCGCCCTGGGAGACCACTAATGAAAAACTGTTTTTT; abundance: -; j_gene: TRBJ1-4; v_gene: TRBV29-1; len: 17; d_gene: -
CDR3aa: CATTSGGSYEQYF; CDR3nt: TGTGCCACGACTAGCGGGGGTTCCTACGAGCAGTACTTC; abundance: many; j_gene: TRBJ2-7; v_gene: TRBV19; len: 13; d_gene: TRBD2
CDR3aa: CASSRGTGDRNTF; CDR3nt: TGTGCCAGCAGCCGCGGGACAGGGGATAGAAACACCTTC; abundance: -; j_gene: TRBJ1-2; v_gene: TRBV3-1; len: 13; d_gene: TRBD1
CDR3aa: CASSLPDGELFF; CDR3nt: TGTGCCAGCAGTTTACCGGACGGGGAGCTGTTTTTT; abundance: -; j_gene: TRBJ2-2; v_gene: TRBV12-3/TRBV12-4; len: 12; d_gene: -
CDR3aa: CASIFDRLNTEAFF; CDR3nt: TGTGCCAGCATCTTTGACAGGTTGAACACTGAAGCTTTCTTT; abundance: -; j_gene: TRBJ1-1; v_gene: TRBV2; len: 14; d_gene: -
CDR3aa: CASSWRVNTEAFF; CDR3nt: TGTGCCAGCAGCTGGCGGGTGAACACTGAAGCTTTCTTT; abundance: -; j_gene: TRBJ1-1; v_gene: TRBV7-2; len: 13; d_gene: -
CDR3aa: CASMSRVAFF; CDR3nt: TGTGCCAGCATGTCCAGGGTGGCTTTCTTT; abundance: -; j_gene: TRBJ1-1; v_gene: TRBV2; len: 10; d_gene: -
CDR3aa: CASSQDWGGSYEQYF; CDR3nt: TGTGCCAGCAGCCAAGACTGGGGGGGTTCCTACGAGCAGTACTTC; abundance: many; j_gene: TRBJ2-7; v_gene: TRBV3-1; len: 15; d_gene: TRBD2
CDR3aa: CASSQSRGGLYNEQFF; CDR3nt: TGTGCCAGCAGCCAATCCCGGGGGGGCTTATACAATGAGCAGTTCTTC; abundance: many; j_gene: TRBJ2-1; v_gene: TRBV6-6; len: 16; d_gene: TRBD2
CDR3aa: CASSSFHVLTDYGQYF; CDR3nt: TGTGCCAGCAGTTCCTTTCACGTCCTGACTGACTACGGGCAGTACTTC; abundance: -; j_gene: TRBJ2-7; v_gene: TRBV12-3/TRBV12-4; len: 16; d_gene: -
CDR3aa: CASSLSIGDEQYF; CDR3nt: TGTGCCAGCAGTTTATCGATTGGTGACGAGCAGTACTTC; abundance: -; j_gene: TRBJ2-7; v_gene: TRBV27; len: 13; d_gene: -
CDR3aa: CASSQTGSTYNEQFF; CDR3nt: TGTGCCAGCAGCCAAACGGGGTCTACCTACAATGAGCAGTTCTTC; abundance: -; j_gene: TRBJ2-1; v_gene: TRBV3-1; len: 15; d_gene: -
CDR3aa: CASSDSGGAYGYTF; CDR3nt: TGTGCCAGCAGTGATAGTGGTGGCGCTTATGGCTACACCTTC; abundance: few; j_gene: TRBJ1-2; v_gene: TRBV6-1; len: 14; d_gene: -
CDR3aa: CSVVVAGQETQYF; CDR3nt: TGCAGCGTTGTCGTGGCGGGACAAGAGACCCAGTACTTC; abundance: few; j_gene: TRBJ2-5; v_gene: TRBV29-1; len: 13; d_gene: -